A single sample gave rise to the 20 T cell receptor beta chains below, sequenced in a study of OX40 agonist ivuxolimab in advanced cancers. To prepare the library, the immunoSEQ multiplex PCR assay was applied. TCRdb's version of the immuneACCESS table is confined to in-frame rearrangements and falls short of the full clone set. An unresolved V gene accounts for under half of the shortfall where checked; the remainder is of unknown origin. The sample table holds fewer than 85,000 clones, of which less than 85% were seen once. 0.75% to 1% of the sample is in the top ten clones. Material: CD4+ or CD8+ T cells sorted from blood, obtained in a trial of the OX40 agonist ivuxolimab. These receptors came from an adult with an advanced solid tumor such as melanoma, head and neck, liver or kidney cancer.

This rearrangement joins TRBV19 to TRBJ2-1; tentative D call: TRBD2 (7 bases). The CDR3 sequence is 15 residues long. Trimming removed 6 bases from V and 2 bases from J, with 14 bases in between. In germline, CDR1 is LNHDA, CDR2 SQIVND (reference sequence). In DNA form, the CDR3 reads TGTGCCAGTAGGATGAGGGGGGGGACCTACAATGAGCAGTTCTTC. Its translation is CASRMRGGTYNEQFF.

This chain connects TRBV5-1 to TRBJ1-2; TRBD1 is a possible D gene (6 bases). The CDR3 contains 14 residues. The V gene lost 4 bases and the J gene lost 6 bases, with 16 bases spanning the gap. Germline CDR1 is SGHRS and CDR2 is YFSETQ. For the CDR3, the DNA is TGCGCCAGCAGCAGACAGGAGGAGGAAGATGGCTACACCTTC. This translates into CASSRQEEEDGYTF.

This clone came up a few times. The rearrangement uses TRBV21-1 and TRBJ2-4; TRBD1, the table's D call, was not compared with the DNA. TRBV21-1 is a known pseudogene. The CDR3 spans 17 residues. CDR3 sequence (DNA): TGTGCCAGCAGCGCACCACCGGGACAGGGGGCCAAAAACATTCAGTACTTC. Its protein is CASSAPPGQGAKNIQYF.

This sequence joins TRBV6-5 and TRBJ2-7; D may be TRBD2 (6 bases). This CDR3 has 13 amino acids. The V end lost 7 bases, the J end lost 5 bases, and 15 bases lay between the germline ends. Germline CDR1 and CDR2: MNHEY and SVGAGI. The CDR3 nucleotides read TGTGCCAGCACCTCAAACTGGGGGGACGAGCAGTACTTC. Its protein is CASTSNWGDEQYF.

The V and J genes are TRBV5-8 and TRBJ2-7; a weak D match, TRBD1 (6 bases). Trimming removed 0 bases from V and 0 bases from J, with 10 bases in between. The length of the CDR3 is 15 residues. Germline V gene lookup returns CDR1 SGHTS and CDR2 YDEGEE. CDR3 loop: CASSLVGQSSYEQYF. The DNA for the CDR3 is TGTGCCAGCAGCTTGGTCGGACAGAGCTCCTACGAGCAGTACTTC.

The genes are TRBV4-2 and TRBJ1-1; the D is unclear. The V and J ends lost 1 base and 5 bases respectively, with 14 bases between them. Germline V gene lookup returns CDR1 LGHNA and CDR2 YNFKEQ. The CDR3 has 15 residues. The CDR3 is CASSQGGGRWTEAFF. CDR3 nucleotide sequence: TGTGCCAGCAGCCAAGGGGGAGGGCGTTGGACTGAAGCTTTCTTT.

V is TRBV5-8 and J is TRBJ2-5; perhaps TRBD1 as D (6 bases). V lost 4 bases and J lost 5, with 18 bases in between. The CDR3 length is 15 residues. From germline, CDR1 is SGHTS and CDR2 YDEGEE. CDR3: CASSSSGTRGETQYF. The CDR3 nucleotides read TGTGCCAGCAGCAGCTCCGGGACACGAGGCGAGACCCAGTACTTC.

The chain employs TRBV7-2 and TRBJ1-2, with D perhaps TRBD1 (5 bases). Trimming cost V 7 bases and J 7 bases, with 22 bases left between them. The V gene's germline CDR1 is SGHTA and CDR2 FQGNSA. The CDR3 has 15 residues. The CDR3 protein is CASTPPGAYQGGYTF. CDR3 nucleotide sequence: TGTGCCAGCACCCCCCCTGGGGCATACCAGGGTGGCTACACCTTC.

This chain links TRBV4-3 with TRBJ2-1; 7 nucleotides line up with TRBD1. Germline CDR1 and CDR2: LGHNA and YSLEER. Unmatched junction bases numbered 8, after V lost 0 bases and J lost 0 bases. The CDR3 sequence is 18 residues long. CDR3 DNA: TGCGCCAGCAGCCAAGAGGCTGGACAGGTGAGCTCCTACAATGAGCAGTTCTTC. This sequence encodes CASSQEAGQVSSYNEQFF.

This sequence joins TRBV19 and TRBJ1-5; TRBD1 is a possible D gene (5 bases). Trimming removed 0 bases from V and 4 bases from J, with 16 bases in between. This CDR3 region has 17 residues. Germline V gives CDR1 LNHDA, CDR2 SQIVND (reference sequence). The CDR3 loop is CASSIDFRGGWNQPQHF. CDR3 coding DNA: TGTGCCAGTAGTATAGATTTTAGGGGCGGTTGGAATCAGCCCCAGCATTTT.

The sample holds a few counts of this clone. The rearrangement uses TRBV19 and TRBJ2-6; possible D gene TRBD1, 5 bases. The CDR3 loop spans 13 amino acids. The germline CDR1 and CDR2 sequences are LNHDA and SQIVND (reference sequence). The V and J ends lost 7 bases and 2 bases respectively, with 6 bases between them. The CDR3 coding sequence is TGTGCCAGTAAGGGGCCTGGGGCCAACGTCCTGACTTTC. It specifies CASKGPGANVLTF. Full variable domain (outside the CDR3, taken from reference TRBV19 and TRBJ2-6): DGGITQSPKYLFRKEGQNVTLSCEQNLNHDAMYWYRQDPGQGLRLIYYSQIVNDFQKGDIAEGYSVSREKKESFPLTVTSAQKNPTAFYLCASKGPGANVLTFGAGSRLTVL.

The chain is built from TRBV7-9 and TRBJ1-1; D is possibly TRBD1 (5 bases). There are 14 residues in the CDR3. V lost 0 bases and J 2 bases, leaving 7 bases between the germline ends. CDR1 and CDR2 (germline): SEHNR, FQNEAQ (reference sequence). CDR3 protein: CASSLADSNTEAFF. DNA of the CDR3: TGTGCCAGCAGCTTAGCCGACAGTAACACTGAAGCTTTCTTT. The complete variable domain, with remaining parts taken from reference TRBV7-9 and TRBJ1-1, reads DTGVSQNPRHKITKRGQNVTFRCDPISEHNRLYWYRQTLGQGPEFLTYFQNEAQLEKSRLLSDRFSAERPKGSFSTLEIQRTEQGDSAMYLCASSLADSNTEAFFGQGTRLTVV.

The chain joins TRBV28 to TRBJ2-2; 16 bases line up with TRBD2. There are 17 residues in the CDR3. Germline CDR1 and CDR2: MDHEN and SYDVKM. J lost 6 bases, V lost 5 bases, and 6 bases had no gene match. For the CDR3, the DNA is TGTGCCAGCAGTCTACTAGGGACTAGCGGGGGGGCCGGGGAGCTGTTTTTT. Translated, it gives CASSLLGTSGGAGELFF.

CDR3 sequence: CASRTGTGFDGYTF. CDR3 in DNA: TGTGCCAGCAGGACGGGGACAGGGTTTGACGGCTACACCTTC. The rearrangement links TRBV5-6 to TRBJ1-2, with 9 bases aligning to TRBD1. This CDR3 is built from 14 residues. J gave up 8 bases and V 5 bases, and 10 bases lay outside the gene matches. CDR1 and CDR2 (germline): SGHDT, YYEEEE.

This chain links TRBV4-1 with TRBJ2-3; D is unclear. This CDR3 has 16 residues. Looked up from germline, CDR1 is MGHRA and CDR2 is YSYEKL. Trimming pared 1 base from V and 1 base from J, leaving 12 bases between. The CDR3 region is CASSQVSGPGTDTQYF. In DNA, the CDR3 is TGCGCCAGCAGCCAAGTTAGTGGGCCCGGCACAGATACGCAGTATTTT.

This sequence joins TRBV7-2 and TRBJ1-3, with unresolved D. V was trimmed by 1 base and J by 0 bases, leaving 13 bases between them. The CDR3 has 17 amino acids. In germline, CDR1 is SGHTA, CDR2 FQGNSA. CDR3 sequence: CASSLEIGPSSGNTIYF. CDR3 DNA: TGTGCCAGCAGCTTAGAAATTGGGCCCTCCTCTGGAAACACCATATATTTT.

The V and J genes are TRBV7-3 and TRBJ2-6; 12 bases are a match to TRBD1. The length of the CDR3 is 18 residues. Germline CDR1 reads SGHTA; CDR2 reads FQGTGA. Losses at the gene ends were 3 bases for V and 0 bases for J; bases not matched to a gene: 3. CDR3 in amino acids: CASSFGTGGPSGANVLTF. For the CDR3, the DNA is TGTGCCAGCAGCTTTGGGACAGGGGGCCCCTCTGGGGCCAACGTCCTGACTTTC.

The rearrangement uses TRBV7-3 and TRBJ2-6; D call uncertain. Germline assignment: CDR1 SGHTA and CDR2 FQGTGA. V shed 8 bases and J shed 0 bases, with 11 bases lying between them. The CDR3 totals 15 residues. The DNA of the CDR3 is TGTGCCAGCTCTGACCAAGCCTCTGGGGCCAACGTCCTGACTTTC. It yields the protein CASSDQASGANVLTF.

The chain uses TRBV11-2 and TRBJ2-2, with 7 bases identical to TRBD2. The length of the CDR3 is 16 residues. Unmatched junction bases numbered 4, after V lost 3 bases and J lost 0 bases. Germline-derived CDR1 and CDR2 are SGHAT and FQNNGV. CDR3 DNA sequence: TGTGCCAGCAGCTTTGGGCTAGCGGCGAACACCGGGGAGCTGTTTTTT. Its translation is CASSFGLAANTGELFF.

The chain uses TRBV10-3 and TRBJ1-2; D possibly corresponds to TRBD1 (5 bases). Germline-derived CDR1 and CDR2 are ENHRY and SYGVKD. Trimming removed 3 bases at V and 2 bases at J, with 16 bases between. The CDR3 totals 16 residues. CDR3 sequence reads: CAISDIRARSNYGYTF. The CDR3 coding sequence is TGTGCCATCAGTGATATCAGGGCCCGAAGCAACTATGGCTACACCTTC.